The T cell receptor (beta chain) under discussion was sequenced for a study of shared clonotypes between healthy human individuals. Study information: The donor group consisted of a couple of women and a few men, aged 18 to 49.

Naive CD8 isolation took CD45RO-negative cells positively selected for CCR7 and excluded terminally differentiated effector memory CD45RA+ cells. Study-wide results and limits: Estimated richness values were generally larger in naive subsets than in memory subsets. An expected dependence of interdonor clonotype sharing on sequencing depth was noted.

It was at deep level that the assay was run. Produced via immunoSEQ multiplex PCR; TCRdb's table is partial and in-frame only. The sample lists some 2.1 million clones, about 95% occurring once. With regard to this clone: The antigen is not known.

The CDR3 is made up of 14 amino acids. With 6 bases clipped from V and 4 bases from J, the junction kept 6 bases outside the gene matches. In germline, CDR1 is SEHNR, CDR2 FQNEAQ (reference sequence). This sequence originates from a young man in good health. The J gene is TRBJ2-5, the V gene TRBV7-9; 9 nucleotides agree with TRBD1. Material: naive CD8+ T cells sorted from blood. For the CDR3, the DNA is TGTGCCAGCAGTTCACCGGGACAGGGAGAGACCCAGTACTTC. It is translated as CASSSPGQGETQYF.